One T cell receptor beta chain is described in this entry. In blood CD8+ and CD4+ T cells, TCR beta underwent sequencing. Negative isolation yielded CD4+ and CD8+ T cells, and FACS enriched TEMRA cells. This entry belongs to a study of CD8 T cells in Susac syndrome. Reverse transcription of 0.5 to 1 ug RNA was performed with random hexamers. TCRdb reprocessed the immunoSEQ multiplex PCR reads via MiXCR and lists one record per CDR3 protein. The profile shows 100,000 to 150,000 distinct CDR3 sequences, over 85% of them singletons. The specimen sequenced was CD8+ T cells from PBMCs. The source is a human donor with multiple sclerosis.

CDR3 region: CASSQISGTGELFF. CDR3 nucleotides: TGTGCCAGCAGCCAGATCAGCGGGACCGGGGAGCTGTTTTTT. V usage is TRBV7-2 and J usage is TRBJ2-2, with D possibly TRBD2 on 6 matching bases. V was pared by 5 bases and J by 5 bases, with 12 bases between. The length of the CDR3 is 14 residues. Germline CDR1 is SGHTA and CDR2 is FQGNSA. Based on the CDR3 plus reference TRBV7-2 and TRBJ2-2, the full variable domain is GAGVSQSPSNKVTEKGKDVELRCDPISGHTALYWYRQSLGQGLEFLIYFQGNSAPDKSGLPSDRFSAERTGGSVSTLTIQRTQQEDSAVYLCASSQISGTGELFFGEGSRLTVL.